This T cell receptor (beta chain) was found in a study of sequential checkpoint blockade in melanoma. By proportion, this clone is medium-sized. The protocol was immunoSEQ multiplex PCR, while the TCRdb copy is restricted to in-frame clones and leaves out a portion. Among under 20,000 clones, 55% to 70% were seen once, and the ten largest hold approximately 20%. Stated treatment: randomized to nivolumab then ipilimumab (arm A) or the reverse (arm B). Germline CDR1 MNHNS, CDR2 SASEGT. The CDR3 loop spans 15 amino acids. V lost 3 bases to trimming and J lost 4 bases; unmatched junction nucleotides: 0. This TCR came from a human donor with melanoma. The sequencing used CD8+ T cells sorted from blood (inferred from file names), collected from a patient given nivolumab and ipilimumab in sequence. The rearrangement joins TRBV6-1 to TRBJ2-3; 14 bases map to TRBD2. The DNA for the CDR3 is TGTGCCAGCAGTGAGACTAGCGGGGGGGCAGATACGCAGTATTTT. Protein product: CASSETSGGADTQYF.